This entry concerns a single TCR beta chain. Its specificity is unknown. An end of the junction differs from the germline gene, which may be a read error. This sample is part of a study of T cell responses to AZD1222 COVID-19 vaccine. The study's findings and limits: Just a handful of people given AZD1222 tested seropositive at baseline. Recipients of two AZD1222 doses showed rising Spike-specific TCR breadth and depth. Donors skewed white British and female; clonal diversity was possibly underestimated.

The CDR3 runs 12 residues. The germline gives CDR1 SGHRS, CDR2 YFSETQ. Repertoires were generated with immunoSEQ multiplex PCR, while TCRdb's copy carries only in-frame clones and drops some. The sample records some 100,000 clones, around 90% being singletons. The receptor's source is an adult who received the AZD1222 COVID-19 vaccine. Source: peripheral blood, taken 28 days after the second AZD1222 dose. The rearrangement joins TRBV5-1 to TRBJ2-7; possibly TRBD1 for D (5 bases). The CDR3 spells CASSLVGVEQYF. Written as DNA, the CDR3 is TGCGCCAGCAGCTTGGTAGGGGTTGAGCAATACTTC.